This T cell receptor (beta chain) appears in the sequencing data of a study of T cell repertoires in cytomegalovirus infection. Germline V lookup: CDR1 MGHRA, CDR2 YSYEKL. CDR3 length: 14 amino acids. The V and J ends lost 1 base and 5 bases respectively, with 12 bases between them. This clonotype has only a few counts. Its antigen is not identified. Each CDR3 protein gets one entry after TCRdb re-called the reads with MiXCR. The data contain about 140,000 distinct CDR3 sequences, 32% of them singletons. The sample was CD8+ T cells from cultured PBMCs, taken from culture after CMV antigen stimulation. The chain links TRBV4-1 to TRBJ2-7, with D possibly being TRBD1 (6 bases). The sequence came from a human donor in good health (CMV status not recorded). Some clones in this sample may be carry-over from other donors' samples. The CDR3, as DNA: TGCGCCAGCAGCCAAGTACAGGGTCGGGACGAGCAGTACTTC. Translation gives CASSQVQGRDEQYF.